These T cell receptor beta chains were read from a single sample in a study of a mutant IDH1 vaccine in newly diagnosed glioma. The assay was immunoSEQ multiplex PCR, and TCRdb's table has in-frame clones only and misses some. The sample shows tens of thousands of clones, around 80% of them seen only once. Their antigens are not known. Sequences were derived from PBMCs, sampled from a glioma patient whose treatment included an IDH1 peptide vaccine. Receptor source: a man between 35 and 55 years old with glioma. CDR3s include the opening cysteine and the closing phenylalanine or tryptophan. D genes are given only for firm matches. Part of the rows lack a size; the others show once, few, many or a class for expanded clones.

D gene	V gene	clone size	J gene	CDR3 DNA	CDR3 protein
.	TRBV4-3	few	TRBJ1-1	TGCGCCAGCAGCCCGCAGGGGAGGAACACTGAAGCTTTCTTT	CASSPQGRNTEAFF
.	TRBV30	medium-sized	TRBJ1-2	TGTGCCTCGACGGTGGAAAAAGGATCTGCCTTGAACACCTTC	CASTVEKGSALNTF
TRBD2	TRBV4-3	.	TRBJ2-1	TGCGCCAGCAGCCAAGATTCGCTAGCGGGACCCGAGCAGTTCTTC	CASSQDSLAGPEQFF
TRBD2	TRBV6-6	.	TRBJ2-1	TGTGCCAGCGGGACTAGCGAATACAATGAGCAGTTCTTC	CASGTSEYNEQFF
.	TRBV28	.	TRBJ2-3	TGTGCCAGCAGTTCACCTGGAAGAGATACGCAGTATTTT	CASSSPGRDTQYF
.	TRBV5-1	.	TRBJ2-2	TGCGCCAGCAGCCCCCAGGGTGGGGTAGCGAACACCGGGGAGCTGTTTTTT	CASSPQGGVANTGELFF
.	TRBV5-6	.	TRBJ2-2	TGTGCCAGCAGCCCCGACCCATACACCGGGGAGCTGTTTTTT	CASSPDPYTGELFF
TRBD2	TRBV7-2	.	TRBJ2-1	TGTGCCAGCAGCTTAAGGCTAGCGGACAATGAGCAGTTCTTC	CASSLRLADNEQFF
TRBD1	TRBV18	.	TRBJ2-5	TGTGCCAGCTCACCAGAGACAGGGGGGAGTTTGACCCAGTACTTC	CASSPETGGSLTQYF
.	TRBV6-5	.	TRBJ1-6	TGTGCCAGCACCATCGGACAGACGAATAATTCACCCCTCCACTTT	CASTIGQTNNSPLHF
TRBD1	TRBV28	.	TRBJ2-4	TGTGCCAGCAGCCCGACAGGGTCTGCCAAAAACATTCAGTACTTC	CASSPTGSAKNIQYF
.	TRBV15	.	TRBJ2-3	TGTGCCACCGCTGGCCCGGGTACGCAGTATTTT	CATAGPGTQYF
.	TRBV5-1	few	TRBJ1-1	TGCGCCAGCGCCCGTCAGGGTAGGGCTGAAGCTTTCTTT	CASARQGRAEAFF
.	TRBV7-9	.	TRBJ2-3	TGTGCCAGCAGCTTCCACTCTGGCACAGATACGCAGTATTTT	CASSFHSGTDTQYF
TRBD1	TRBV19	few	TRBJ1-5	TGTGCCAGTAGCTTACACAGGGGGCAGGATAGCAATCAGCCCCAGCATTTT	CASSLHRGQDSNQPQHF
TRBD1	TRBV6-5	.	TRBJ1-2	TGTGCCAGCAGCCGGGACAGGGGCAGGGGCTACACCTTC	CASSRDRGRGYTF
.	TRBV6-6	.	TRBJ1-4	TGTGCCAGCAGTTACTCGGCGGGAGCCGATGAAAAACTGTTTTTT	CASSYSAGADEKLFF